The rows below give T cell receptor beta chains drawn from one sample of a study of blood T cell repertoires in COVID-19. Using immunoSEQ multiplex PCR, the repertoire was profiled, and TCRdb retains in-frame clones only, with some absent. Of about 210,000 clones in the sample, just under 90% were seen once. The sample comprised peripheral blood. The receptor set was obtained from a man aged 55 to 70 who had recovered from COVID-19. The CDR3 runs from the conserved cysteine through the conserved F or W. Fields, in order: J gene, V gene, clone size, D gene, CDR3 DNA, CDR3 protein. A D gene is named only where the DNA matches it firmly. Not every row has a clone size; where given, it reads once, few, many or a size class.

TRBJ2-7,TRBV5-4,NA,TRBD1,TGTGCCAGCAGCCGGACAGGGCCCTACGAGCAGTACTTC,CASSRTGPYEQYF
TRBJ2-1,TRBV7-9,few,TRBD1,TGTGCCAGCAGCTTGGACAGGGGTATCTACAATGAGCAGTTCTTC,CASSLDRGIYNEQFF
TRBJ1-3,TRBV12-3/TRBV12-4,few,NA,TGTGCCAGCAGTAGAGACAGTCCCCCCATATATTTT,CASSRDSPPIYF
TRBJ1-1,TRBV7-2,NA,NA,TGTGCCAGCAGCCCAATGCAGGGGCAGAACACTGAAGCTTTCTTT,CASSPMQGQNTEAFF
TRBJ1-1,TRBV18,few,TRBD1,TGTGCCAGCTCACCAAGGACAGGGAACTTGAACACTGAAGCTTTCTTT,CASSPRTGNLNTEAFF
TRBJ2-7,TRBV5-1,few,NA,TGCGCCAGCAGCCCCCAGGGGCCCGAGCAGTACTTC,CASSPQGPEQYF
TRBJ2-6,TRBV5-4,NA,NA,TGTGCCAGCAGCCGAGAACAGGGGGCCAACGTCCTGACTTTC,CASSREQGANVLTF
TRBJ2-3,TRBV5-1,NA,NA,TGCGCCAGCAGCTTGGCCTGGGCAGGGGAAGATACGCAGTATTTT,CASSLAWAGEDTQYF
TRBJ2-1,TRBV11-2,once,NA,TGTGCCAGCACCATAGGGGCTAGCTCCTACAATGAGCAGTTCTTC,CASTIGASSYNEQFF
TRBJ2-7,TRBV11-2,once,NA,TGTGCCAGCAGCTTAGAGACGGGCTACGAGCAGTACTTC,CASSLETGYEQYF
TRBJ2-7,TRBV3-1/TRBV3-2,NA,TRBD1,TGTGCCAGCAGCCTCCGACAGGGATCCTACGAGCAGTACTTC,CASSLRQGSYEQYF
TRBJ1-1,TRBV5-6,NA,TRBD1,TGTGCCAGCAGCTTGTGGAAGGGGGCGACCCCTGGGGCCACTGAAGCTTTCTTT,CASSLWKGATPGATEAFF
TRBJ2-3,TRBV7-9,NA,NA,TGTGCCAGCAGCTTAGACAGCCTTACGCAGTATTTT,CASSLDSLTQYF
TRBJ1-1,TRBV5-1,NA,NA,TGCGCCAGCAGCTTGACCGGACAGCACACTGAAGCTTTCTTT,CASSLTGQHTEAFF
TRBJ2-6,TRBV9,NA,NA,TGTGCCAGCAGCGTAAGTACGGACATCTCTGGGGCCAACGTCCTGACTTTC,CASSVSTDISGANVLTF
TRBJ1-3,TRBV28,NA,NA,TGTGCCAGCAGTTCCCCCCCCGTGGGAAACACCATATATTTT,CASSSPPVGNTIYF
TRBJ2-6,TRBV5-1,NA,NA,TGCGCCAGCAGCTTGGGGCTGATCTCTGGGGCCAACGTCCTGACTTTC,CASSLGLISGANVLTF
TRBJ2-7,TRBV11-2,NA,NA,TGTGCCAGCGCCGTTGGGCGTCAGCAGTACTTC,CASAVGRQQYF
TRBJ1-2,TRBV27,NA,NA,TGTGCCAGCAGTTTAAGTCTCCGGGGAAACTATGGCTACACCTTC,CASSLSLRGNYGYTF
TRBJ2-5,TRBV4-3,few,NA,TGCGCCAGCAGCCGTAACAGGGCTGAGACCCAGTACTTC,CASSRNRAETQYF
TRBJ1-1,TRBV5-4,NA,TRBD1,TGTGCCAGCAGCTTGGGGGTGACAGGGGGGAACACTGAAGCTTTCTTT,CASSLGVTGGNTEAFF
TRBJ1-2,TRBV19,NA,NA,TGTGCCAGTAGTAACCGCGCCCGGACAGTTAACTATGGCTACACCTTC,CASSNRARTVNYGYTF
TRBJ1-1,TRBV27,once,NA,TGTGCCAGCAGTCTCGAGGGCCTTTCCATGAACACTGAAGCTTTCTTT,CASSLEGLSMNTEAFF
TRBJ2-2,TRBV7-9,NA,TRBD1,TGTGCCAGCAGCAACTTGGACAGGACGAACACCGGGGAGCTGTTTTTT,CASSNLDRTNTGELFF
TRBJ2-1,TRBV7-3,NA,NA,TGTGCCAGCAGCTTAAACGGGAGATCCGATGAGCAGTTCTTC,CASSLNGRSDEQFF
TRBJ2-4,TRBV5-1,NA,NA,TGCGCCAGCAGCCTGTCGGGAGAAGACTTTAACATTCAGTACTTC,CASSLSGEDFNIQYF
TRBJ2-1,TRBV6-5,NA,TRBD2,TGTGCCAGCAGTTACTCGATACTAGCGGGAGCCAATGAGCAGTTCTTC,CASSYSILAGANEQFF
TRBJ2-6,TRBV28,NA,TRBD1,TGTGCCAGCAGCTCCTTTTTGAAGGTCACAGGGGATTTAGCTGGGGCCAACGTCCTGACTTTC,CASSSFLKVTGDLAGANVLTF
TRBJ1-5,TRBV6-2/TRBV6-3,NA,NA,TGTGCCAGCAGTTACTCGTTTGGGGGGTCGAATCAGCCCCAGCATTTT,CASSYSFGGSNQPQHF
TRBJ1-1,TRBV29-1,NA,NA,TGCAGCGTTCGTGGGACATTGAACACTGAAGCTTTCTTT,CSVRGTLNTEAFF
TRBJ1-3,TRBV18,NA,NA,TGTGCCAGCTCACCCCGGGACATAGTAGGAAACACCATATATTTT,CASSPRDIVGNTIYF
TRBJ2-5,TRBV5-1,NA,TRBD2,TGCGCCAGCAGCAGGACCACTAGCGCATGGGAGACCCAGTACTTC,CASSRTTSAWETQYF
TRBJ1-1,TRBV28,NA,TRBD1,TGTGCCAGCCCGGCCGGGACAGGGAGGACTGAAGCTTTCTTT,CASPAGTGRTEAFF
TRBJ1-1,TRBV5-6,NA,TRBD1,TGTGCCAGCAGTATGCTGGGGGCAGGGGGCCAGAACACTGAAGCTTTCTTT,CASSMLGAGGQNTEAFF
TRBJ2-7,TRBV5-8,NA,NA,TGTGCCAGTCTCCTAGTCTACGAGCAGTACTTC,CASLLVYEQYF
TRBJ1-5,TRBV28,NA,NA,TGTGCCAGCAGATTCGGCGGGGGTCCTGATCAGCCCCAGCATTTT,CASRFGGGPDQPQHF
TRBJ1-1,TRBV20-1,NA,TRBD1,TGCAGAGGAACCGGGACAGAATCTTTCTTT,CRGTGTESFF
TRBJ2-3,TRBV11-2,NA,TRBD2,TGTGCCAGCAGCTCCCCGGGAGGGCTAAGCACAGATACGCAGTATTTT,CASSSPGGLSTDTQYF
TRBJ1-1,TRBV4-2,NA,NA,TGTGCCAGCAGCCGGGAGCGGGGCGACACTGAAGCTTTCTTT,CASSRERGDTEAFF
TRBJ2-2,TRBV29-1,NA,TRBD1,TGCAGCGTTGTCAGGACAGGGAGTAACGGGGAGCTGTTTTTT,CSVVRTGSNGELFF
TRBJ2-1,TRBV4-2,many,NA,TGTGCCAGCAGCCAGCCTCCAGGGAATGAGCAGTTCTTC,CASSQPPGNEQFF
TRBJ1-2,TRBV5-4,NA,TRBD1,TGTGCCAGCAGCTACGGACAGGACGCTAACTATGGCTACACCTTC,CASSYGQDANYGYTF
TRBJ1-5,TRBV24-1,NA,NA,TGTGCCACCAGTGCCAGGGGCAATCAGCCCCAGCATTTT,CATSARGNQPQHF
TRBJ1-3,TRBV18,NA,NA,TGTGCCAGCTCTCCGACCCCCGGGACCATATATTTT,CASSPTPGTIYF
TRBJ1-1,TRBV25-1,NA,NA,TGTGCCAGCAGGGCCGTCATGAACACTGAAGCTTTCTTT,CASRAVMNTEAFF
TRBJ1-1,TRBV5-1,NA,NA,TGCGCCAGCAGCCCTAACAGGGAAGAAGCTTTCTTT,CASSPNREEAFF
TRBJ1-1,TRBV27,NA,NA,TGTGCCAGCAGTCTTTTCGGACCGGAGGGGGAAGCTTTCTTT,CASSLFGPEGEAFF
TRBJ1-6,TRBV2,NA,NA,TGTGCCAGCAGCTTGGGGGGGAAATATAATTCACCCCTCCACTTT,CASSLGGKYNSPLHF
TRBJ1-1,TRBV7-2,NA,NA,TGTGCCAGCAGCCCAGGAGGGCGGATGAACACTGAAGCTTTCTTT,CASSPGGRMNTEAFF
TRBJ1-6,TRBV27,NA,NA,TGTGCCAGCAGTTTAAACAGTCAAACACCCCTCCACTTT,CASSLNSQTPLHF
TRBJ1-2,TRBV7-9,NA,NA,TGTGCCAGCAGCCTCCAGGGCGAGATAGGCTACACCTTC,CASSLQGEIGYTF
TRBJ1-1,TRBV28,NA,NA,TGTGCCAGCAGCTCCGACAGGCATCTAGCAGCTGAAGCTTTCTTT,CASSSDRHLAAEAFF
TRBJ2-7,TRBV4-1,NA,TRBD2,TGCGCCAGCAGCCAAGGGGGGACTAGCGATCTCGAGCAGTACTTC,CASSQGGTSDLEQYF
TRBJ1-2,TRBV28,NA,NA,TGTGCCACAGGGGTTTATGGCTACACCTTC,CATGVYGYTF
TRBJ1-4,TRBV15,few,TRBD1,TGTGCCACCAGGGACAGGGATTTATTAGGGGAAAAACTGTTTTTT,CATRDRDLLGEKLFF
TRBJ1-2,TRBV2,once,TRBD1,TGTGCCAGCACTGACAGGGGCCAGCCCGGGTATGGCTACACCTTC,CASTDRGQPGYGYTF
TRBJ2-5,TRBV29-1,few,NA,TGCAGCGTTCCAGGGGCCGGAGAGACCCAGTACTTC,CSVPGAGETQYF
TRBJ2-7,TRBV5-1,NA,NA,TGCGCCAGCAGCCCTGACAGAAACAAAAACCACGAGCAGTACTTC,CASSPDRNKNHEQYF
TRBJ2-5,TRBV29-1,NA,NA,TGCAGCGTTGAAGGGGGACGGAGGGAAGAGACCCAGTACTTC,CSVEGGRREETQYF
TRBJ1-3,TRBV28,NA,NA,TGTGCCAGCAGGATACGTCTGGAGGGCACCATATATTTT,CASRIRLEGTIYF